Shown below are 24 T cell receptor beta chains from a single sample sequenced in a study of cytomegalovirus exposure and HLA in healthy donors. PCR employed 60 Vbeta and 13 Jbeta primers. The table came from immunoSEQ multiplex PCR; TCRdb's copy has only in-frame clones and leaves some out. Among some 110,000 clones, 75% to 80% were seen once, and the ten largest hold under 6.5%. The source material was PBMCs. The receptors derive from a man aged 55 to 70 in good health and CMV-seropositive.

The chain has TRBV18 and TRBJ2-7; D possibly corresponds to TRBD1 (6 bases). The CDR3 totals 14 residues. CDR1 and CDR2 (germline): KGHSH, LQKENI. V lost 2 bases and J 2 bases, leaving 10 bases between the germline ends. The CDR3 reads CASSPTGPTYEQYF. DNA of the CDR3: TGTGCCAGCTCACCAACAGGGCCGACCTACGAGCAGTACTTC.

The rearrangement links TRBV27 to TRBJ2-7; 8 bases align to TRBD1. Germline V lookup: CDR1 MNHEY, CDR2 SMNVEV (reference sequence). The CDR3 has 15 amino acids. Germline trimming cut 3 bases from V and 3 bases from J; bases unmatched to any gene: 7. The CDR3 DNA reads TGTGCCAGCAGTTTCTCAGGGGGCCCCCTCTACGAGCAGTACTTC. Its protein is CASSFSGGPLYEQYF.

The chain is built from TRBV4-1 and TRBJ2-3, with D tentatively TRBD1 (7 bases). The CDR3 spans 17 residues. Germline CDR1 is MGHRA and CDR2 is YSYEKL. V lost 1 base, J lost 0 bases, and 14 bases lay in between. The CDR3 loop is CASSQGPGGTSTDTQYF. CDR3 coding DNA: TGCGCCAGCAGCCAAGGGCCAGGGGGGACTAGCACAGATACGCAGTATTTT.

V usage is TRBV7-2 and J usage is TRBJ1-5, with D perhaps matching TRBD1 (6 bases). The CDR3 runs to 15 residues. Per germline, CDR1 SGHTA and CDR2 FQGNSA. V lost 7 bases and J lost 1, with 14 bases in between. As DNA, the CDR3 is TGTGCCAGCACCCTTGGTAGGGGGAGCAATCAGCCCCAGCATTTT. Its protein product is CASTLGRGSNQPQHF.

This clone showed up just a few times. The same CDR3 arises from other DNA sequences in this sample as well. The chain recombines TRBV5-1 with TRBJ1-6; no definite D call. CDR3 length: 12 residues. The germline CDR1 and CDR2 sequences are SGHRS and YFSETQ. The germline V and J ends were trimmed by 3 bases and 5 bases, with 3 bases remaining between them. CDR3 coding DNA: TGCGCCAGCAGCTCTAATAATTCACCCCTCCACTTT. Protein: CASSSNNSPLHF.

This chain connects TRBV19 to TRBJ2-1; TRBD2 aligns across 8 bases. Per germline, CDR1 LNHDA and CDR2 SQIVND (reference sequence). The CDR3 is 17 amino acids. Unmatched junction bases numbered 13, after V lost 5 bases and J lost 4 bases. The CDR3: CASSPGGERGRYNEQFF. The CDR3 bases are TGTGCCAGTAGTCCCGGAGGGGAGCGGGGGCGATACAATGAGCAGTTCTTC. The whole variable domain, remainder taken from reference TRBV19 and TRBJ2-1, is DGGITQSPKYLFRKEGQNVTLSCEQNLNHDAMYWYRQDPGQGLRLIYYSQIVNDFQKGDIAEGYSVSREKKESFPLTVTSAQKNPTAFYLCASSPGGERGRYNEQFFGPGTRLTVL.

The chain couples TRBV6-5 to TRBJ2-2, with no clear D. The CDR3 totals 14 residues. Germline CDR1 MNHEY, CDR2 SVGAGI. The V gene lost 5 bases and the J gene lost 5 bases, with 12 bases spanning the gap. CDR3 sequence: CASSLQRRTGELFF. The CDR3 coding sequence is TGTGCCAGCAGTCTACAGAGAAGGACCGGGGAGCTGTTTTTT.

This chain connects TRBV2 to TRBJ2-5; TRBD1 agrees at 8 bases. With 8 bases clipped from V and 5 bases from J, the junction kept 7 bases outside the gene matches. Germline CDR1 SNHLY, CDR2 FYNNEI. The CDR3 spans 13 residues. The CDR3 sequence is CASGGTGQETQYF. In DNA form, the CDR3 reads TGTGCCAGCGGGGGGACAGGTCAGGAGACCCAGTACTTC. The whole variable domain, remainder taken from reference TRBV2 and TRBJ2-5, is EPEVTQTPSHQVTQMGQEVILRCVPISNHLYFYWYRQILGQKVEFLVSFYNNEISEKSEIFDDQFSVERPDGSNFTLKIRSTKLEDSAMYFCASGGTGQETQYFGPGTRLLVL.

This clone came up once. The gene calls are TRBV14 and TRBJ2-3; 8 positions match TRBD2. Trimming at V came to 5 bases and at J to 0 bases, leaving 7 bases not matched to a gene. Per the germline V gene, CDR1 is SGHDN and CDR2 is FVKESK. The CDR3 consists of 16 residues. The CDR3 loop reads CASSGRGGPSTDTQYF. The CDR3 nucleotides read TGTGCCAGCAGCGGGCGCGGGGGGCCTAGCACAGATACGCAGTATTTT.

This chain joins TRBV5-1 and TRBJ2-5, with TRBD1 matching over 11 bases. The germline CDR1 and CDR2 sequences are SGHRS and YFSETQ. The length of the CDR3 is 15 residues. The V segment lost 3 bases and the J segment 5 bases; nucleotides outside the gene matches: 6. The DNA of the CDR3 is TGCGCCAGCAGCTCCCGGACAGGGGGCATGGAGACCCAGTACTTC. Translated: CASSSRTGGMETQYF.

The chain recombines TRBV7-2 with TRBJ1-3; weak D call: TRBD1 (6 bases). V dropped 5 bases and J dropped 3 bases, with 17 bases sitting between them. The germline CDR1 and CDR2 sequences are SGHTA and FQGNSA. The CDR3 is 16 amino acids. The CDR3 spells CASSPRGGGNGNTIYF. DNA of the CDR3: TGTGCCAGCAGCCCGAGGGGAGGGGGGAATGGAAACACCATATATTTT. The complete variable domain, with remaining parts taken from reference TRBV7-2 and TRBJ1-3, reads GAGVSQSPSNKVTEKGKDVELRCDPISGHTALYWYRQSLGQGLEFLIYFQGNSAPDKSGLPSDRFSAERTGGSVSTLTIQRTQQEDSAVYLCASSPRGGGNGNTIYFGEGSWLTVV.

This clone was observed a single time. V usage is TRBV6-5 and J usage is TRBJ1-2; 7 bases fit TRBD1. The CDR3 runs to 13 residues. In germline, CDR1 is MNHEY, CDR2 SVGAGI. The junction had 7 bases not matched to a gene; V was cut back by 5 bases and J by 7 bases. The CDR3 DNA reads TGTGCCAGCAGTGAAAGGGACAGAGGTGGCTACACCTTC. Its translation: CASSERDRGGYTF.

CDR3 region: CASSHGQAQPYEQYF. DNA of the CDR3: TGTGCCAGTAGTCACGGACAGGCCCAGCCCTACGAGCAGTACTTC. This chain uses TRBV19 with TRBJ2-7; 7 bases are shared with TRBD1. With V trimmed by 5 bases and J by 2 bases, 9 bases remained unmatched. From germline, CDR1 is LNHDA and CDR2 SQIVND (reference sequence). The CDR3 sequence is 15 residues long. The variable domain in full, with the rest retrieved from reference TRBV19 and TRBJ2-7, is DGGITQSPKYLFRKEGQNVTLSCEQNLNHDAMYWYRQDPGQGLRLIYYSQIVNDFQKGDIAEGYSVSREKKESFPLTVTSAQKNPTAFYLCASSHGQAQPYEQYFGPGTRLTVT.

The DNA for the CDR3 is TGTGCCAGCAGTCACGTAGACACGAACAATGAGCAGTTCTTC. Translation gives CASSHVDTNNEQFF. This rearrangement joins TRBV6-5 to TRBJ2-1; D ambiguous. This CDR3 has 14 residues. The germline V gene has CDR1 MNHEY and CDR2 SVGAGI. V was shortened by 5 bases and J by 5 bases, with 13 bases between the two germline ends.

J is TRBJ2-7 and V is TRBV5-1, with a possible D match to TRBD1 (6 bases). Germline V gives CDR1 SGHRS, CDR2 YFSETQ. The V end lost 0 bases, the J end lost 4 bases, and 17 bases lay between the germline ends. The CDR3 covers 16 residues. Here the CDR3 reads CASSLVLGTKLYEQYF. The CDR3 nucleotides read TGCGCCAGCAGCTTGGTCCTCGGGACAAAGTTGTACGAGCAGTACTTC.

The chain has TRBV2 and TRBJ2-5; tentatively, D is TRBD2 (6 bases). Germline lookup yields CDR1 SNHLY and CDR2 FYNNEI. The CDR3 has 13 amino acids. Deletions cut 8 bases from V and 7 bases from J, with 17 bases between. CDR3 loop: CASLGTGLSTQYF. For the CDR3, the DNA is TGTGCCAGCCTAGGGACGGGACTGTCGACCCAGTACTTC.

This clone was observed a single time. This chain joins TRBV7-6 and TRBJ2-5; 9 bases are a match to TRBD1. Germline CDR1 is SGHVS and CDR2 is FNYEAQ. Unmatched junction bases numbered 12, after V lost 8 bases and J lost 5 bases. The CDR3 covers 15 residues. The CDR3 DNA sequence: TGTGCCAGCTGTGCCGGGACAGGGCTAGCCGAGACCCAGTACTTC. It yields the protein CASCAGTGLAETQYF.

This clone was detected a few times. The V and J genes are TRBV5-1 and TRBJ1-6; D remains ambiguous. V was pared by 1 base and J by 13 bases, with 18 bases between. The CDR3 has 15 residues. Germline V lookup: CDR1 SGHRS, CDR2 YFSETQ. CDR3 sequence reads: CASSLSGTEVLPLHF. The CDR3 region has the DNA TGCGCCAGCAGCTTGTCGGGAACAGAGGTCCTTCCCCTCCACTTT.

This chain joins TRBV6-5 and TRBJ2-7; unclear D gene. V gave up 6 bases and J gave up 4 bases, with 10 bases separating them. Germline CDR1 is MNHEY and CDR2 is SVGAGI. The CDR3 length is 12 residues. This CDR3 reads CASSATGYEQYF. CDR3 in DNA: TGTGCCAGCAGCGCGACTGGGTACGAGCAGTACTTC.

The genes are TRBV6-1 and TRBJ1-2; D perhaps matches TRBD1 (5 bases). Germline V gene lookup returns CDR1 MNHNS and CDR2 SASEGT. Trimming shortened V by 7 bases and J by 3 bases, and 12 bases separated the two germline ends. The CDR3 has 13 residues. For the CDR3, the DNA is TGTGCCAGCATCAAGGGGAGGGACTATGGCTACACCTTC. Translated: CASIKGRDYGYTF.

In this sample, this clone turned up a few times. The gene calls are TRBV6-4 and TRBJ1-6; 9 bases match TRBD1. After removal of 5 bases from V and 7 bases from J, the junction contained 6 bases not matched to a gene. Looked up from germline, CDR1 is MRHNA and CDR2 is SNTAGT. CDR3 length: 15 amino acids. CDR3 in amino acids: CASSSTGGENSPLHF. DNA of the CDR3: TGTGCCAGCAGTTCGACAGGGGGAGAAAATTCACCCCTCCACTTT.

The genes are TRBV10-3 and TRBJ1-2, with TRBD1 matching over 7 bases. The junction had 8 bases not matched to a gene; V was cut back by 5 bases and J by 8 bases. Germline V gives CDR1 ENHRY, CDR2 SYGVKD. This CDR3 has 13 residues. DNA for the CDR3: TGTGCCATCAGTCAACAGGGGAGGAGCGGCTACACCTTC. This gives the protein CAISQQGRSGYTF.

This clone was counted a few times. This chain links TRBV28 with TRBJ2-7; 9 bases are shared with TRBD1. The CDR3 sequence is 14 residues long. Germline CDR1 is MDHEN and CDR2 is SYDVKM. The J segment lost 2 bases and the V segment lost 10 bases, leaving 9 bases of the junction unmatched. CDR3 region: CAIAWTGAAYEQYF. For the CDR3, the DNA is TGTGCCATCGCGTGGACAGGGGCGGCCTACGAGCAGTACTTC. The full variable domain, completed using reference TRBV28 and TRBJ2-7, is DVKVTQSSRYLVKRTGEKVFLECVQDMDHENMFWYRQDPGLGLRLIYFSYDVKMKEKGDIPEGYSVSREKKERFSLILESASTNQTSMYLCAIAWTGAAYEQYFGPGTRLTVT.

This clone showed up just once. V usage is TRBV2 and J usage is TRBJ1-6; TRBD1 matches 8 bases. The CDR3 has 14 amino acids. With V trimmed by 5 bases and J by 11 bases, 8 bases remained unmatched. CDR1 is SNHLY and CDR2 is FYNNEI in the germline V gene. The CDR3 coding sequence is TGTGCCAGCAGTCCGACAGGGGTCTGGGCACCCCTCCACTTT. Encoded protein: CASSPTGVWAPLHF. The entire variable domain, with the rest obtained from reference TRBV2 and TRBJ1-6, is as follows: EPEVTQTPSHQVTQMGQEVILRCVPISNHLYFYWYRQILGQKVEFLVSFYNNEISEKSEIFDDQFSVERPDGSNFTLKIRSTKLEDSAMYFCASSPTGVWAPLHFGNGTRLTVT.